The 24 T cell receptor beta chains presented below share a single source sample, sequenced in a study of cytomegalovirus exposure and HLA in healthy donors. PCR amplification relied on 60 Vbeta primers (plus 13 Jbeta primers). Profiled with immunoSEQ multiplex PCR; TCRdb holds only in-frame clones, not every one. The sample has 160,000 or so clones, roughly 89% seen once. Material: PBMCs. These receptors were taken from a woman in her thirties in good health and CMV-seronegative.

The chain recombines TRBV28 with TRBJ2-5, with D tentatively TRBD1 (6 bases). Germline V gene data show CDR1 as MDHEN and CDR2 as SYDVKM. The CDR3 is made up of 15 amino acids. V lost 2 bases, J lost 2 bases, and 12 bases lay in between. The CDR3 bases are TGTGCCAGCAGTTTACCCGGGACATCTCAAGAGACCCAGTACTTC. Residues: CASSLPGTSQETQYF.

This chain links TRBV7-6 with TRBJ2-5, with 8 bases matching TRBD1. The length of the CDR3 is 18 residues. V was clipped by 3 bases and J by 2 bases; unmatched bases: 14. CDR1 and CDR2 from the germline V gene are SGHVS and FNYEAQ. The CDR3 nucleotides read TGTGCCAGCAGCTTGGGTGACTCCAGGGGGCTGAATCAAGAGACCCAGTACTTC. Encoded protein: CASSLGDSRGLNQETQYF.

This chain joins TRBV7-2 and TRBJ1-2; possibly TRBD1 for D (6 bases). Trimming took 5 bases from V and 4 from J, leaving 14 bases between them. Germline CDR1 is SGHTA and CDR2 is FQGNSA. This CDR3 region has 14 residues. CDR3 nucleotide sequence: TGTGCCAGCAGCACCCCGGGACAACTCTATGGCTACACCTTC. Protein sequence: CASSTPGQLYGYTF.

CDR3 sequence reads: CASSPHPQGGEQFF. In DNA, the CDR3 is TGTGCCAGCAGCCCGCACCCCCAGGGGGGAGAGCAGTTCTTC. The V gene is TRBV14, the J gene TRBJ2-1; possible D gene TRBD1, 7 bases. Per the germline V gene, CDR1 is SGHDN and CDR2 is FVKESK. The CDR3 covers 14 residues. V lost 4 bases and J lost 10, with 17 bases in between.

This sequence joins TRBV19 and TRBJ2-2; 9 bases are shared with TRBD1. This CDR3 region has 15 residues. V lost 7 bases, J lost 5 bases, and 8 bases stayed unmatched. Germline V CDR1 and CDR2: LNHDA, SQIVND (reference sequence). CDR3 sequence reads: CASTPGQGRTGELFF. CDR3 nucleotides: TGTGCCAGTACCCCGGGACAGGGAAGAACCGGGGAGCTGTTTTTT.

V and J are TRBV5-8 and TRBJ2-3; 7 bases align to TRBD1. V lost 4 bases and J lost 3; bases outside the gene matches: 2. The CDR3 covers 13 residues. Germline CDR1 is SGHTS and CDR2 is YDEGEE. The DNA for the CDR3 is TGTGCCAGCAGCCTGACAGGGACAGATACGCAGTATTTT. This translates into CASSLTGTDTQYF. Together with reference TRBV5-8 and TRBJ2-3, the CDR3 gives the full variable domain: EAGVTQSPTHLIKTRGQQATLRCSPISGHTSVYWYQQALGLGLQFLLWYDEGEERNRGNFPPRFSGRQFPNYSSELNVNALELEDSALYLCASSLTGTDTQYFGPGTRLTVL.

The rearrangement uses TRBV7-9 and TRBJ1-1; tentative D call: TRBD1 (5 bases). Germline assignment: CDR1 SEHNR and CDR2 FQNEAQ (reference sequence). Trimming removed 5 bases from V and 3 bases from J, with 19 bases in between. This CDR3 region has 16 residues. In nucleotides, the CDR3 is TGTGCCAGCAGCCCACGGCAAGGGGCCTGGGACACTGAAGCTTTCTTT. Translating it yields CASSPRQGAWDTEAFF.

The CDR3, as DNA: TGCGCCAGCAGCCGGGGACAGGGATTCGGAAATGAGCAGTTCTTC. Its translation is CASSRGQGFGNEQFF. The chain employs TRBV5-1 and TRBJ2-1; TRBD1 aligns across 9 bases. Germline V gene data show CDR1 as SGHRS and CDR2 as YFSETQ. The CDR3 is 15 residues long. The ends lost 4 bases at V and 7 bases at J; junction bases unmatched: 9. The whole variable domain, filled in from reference TRBV5-1 and TRBJ2-1, reads KAGVTQTPRYLIKTRGQQVTLSCSPISGHRSVSWYQQTPGQGLQFLFEYFSETQRNKGNFPGRFSGRQFSNSRSEMNVSTLELGDSALYLCASSRGQGFGNEQFFGPGTRLTVL.

The chain joins TRBV5-5 to TRBJ1-6, with D hard to call. The germline V and J ends were trimmed by 0 bases and 7 bases, with 17 bases remaining between them. From germline, CDR1 is SGHKS and CDR2 YYEKEE (reference sequence). This CDR3 contains 17 residues. For the CDR3, the DNA is TGTGCCAGCAGCTTGGAGGGCCCGCGGGGAGAAAATTCACCCCTCCACTTT. It translates to CASSLEGPRGENSPLHF.

This clone was recorded once. The V call is TRBV7-2, the J call TRBJ1-6; D is undetermined. V lost 2 bases to trimming and J lost 0 bases, with 8 bases between them. Germline CDR1 is SGHTA and CDR2 is FQGNSA. The CDR3 runs 16 residues. Written as DNA, the CDR3 is TGTGCCAGCAGCTTATATTCCAGCTCCTATAATTCACCCCTCCACTTT. Translated, it gives CASSLYSSSYNSPLHF.

There are a few counts of this clone. This rearrangement joins TRBV9 to TRBJ1-1; no firm D call. The CDR3 has 14 amino acids. Germline assignment: CDR1 SGDLS and CDR2 YYNGEE. Trimming removed 3 bases at V and 0 bases at J, with 9 bases between. The CDR3 DNA follows: TGTGCCAGCAGCGCAGAGGGCCTGAACACTGAAGCTTTCTTT. Amino acid sequence: CASSAEGLNTEAFF.

The chain carries TRBV5-1 and TRBJ2-7; TRBD1 matches at 7 bases. Germline V lookup: CDR1 SGHRS, CDR2 YFSETQ. The V gene end was trimmed by 6 bases and the J gene end by 7 bases; junction bases not matched to a gene: 19. This CDR3 is built from 16 residues. CDR3 nucleotide sequence: TGCGCCAGCACATCAACCGACAGGGCGATTTCGGAAGAGCAGTACTTC. Its protein product is CASTSTDRAISEEQYF.

The V call is TRBV19, the J call TRBJ2-2; no reliable D call. Germline values: CDR1 LNHDA, CDR2 SQIVND (reference sequence). The CDR3 is 18 residues long. Trimming took off 4 bases at V and 7 bases at J, with 25 bases between the two ends. For the CDR3, the DNA is TGTGCCAGTAGTACTTCCGCCGCGGTCGCCCAAAGTGGCGGGGAGCTGTTTTTT. Translation: CASSTSAAVAQSGGELFF.

This chain links TRBV5-6 with TRBJ2-3; a weak D match, TRBD2 (7 bases). This CDR3 contains 15 residues. In germline, CDR1 is SGHDT, CDR2 YYEEEE. The V end lost 1 base, the J end lost 0 bases, and 9 bases lay between the germline ends. The CDR3 DNA reads TGTGCCAGCAGCTTGACGGGGGGCAGCACAGATACGCAGTATTTT. As protein: CASSLTGGSTDTQYF.

The chain carries TRBV7-3 and TRBJ2-4; D may be TRBD2 (6 bases). V was clipped by 7 bases and J by 5 bases, with 12 bases between them. The CDR3 covers 13 residues. The germline gives CDR1 SGHTA, CDR2 FQGTGA. DNA of the CDR3: TGTGCCAGCAATAGCCCTAGCGAAAACATTCAGTACTTC. It specifies CASNSPSENIQYF.

This chain connects TRBV9 to TRBJ1-1, with 8 bases lining up with TRBD1. Trimming took 0 bases from V and 5 from J; bases not matched to a gene: 3. There are 14 residues in the CDR3. Germline V gene data show CDR1 as SGDLS and CDR2 as YYNGEE. The CDR3 region has the DNA TGTGCCAGCAGCGTAGTCACAGGGGGAACTGAAGCTTTCTTT. This translates into CASSVVTGGTEAFF.

For the CDR3, the DNA is TGTGCCAGCAGCTCTGGAGAGGGTGGTGGCTACACCTTC. Translating it yields CASSSGEGGGYTF. This sequence joins TRBV7-8 and TRBJ1-2; D not resolved. Trimming took off 4 bases at V and 7 bases at J, with 13 bases between the two ends. This CDR3 contains 13 residues. The V gene's germline CDR1 is SGHVS and CDR2 FQNEAQ.

V gene TRBV7-9 combines with J gene TRBJ2-1; D might be TRBD1 (5 bases). CDR3 length: 13 amino acids. The germline V and J ends were trimmed by 1 base and 10 bases, with 11 bases remaining between them. Germline values: CDR1 SEHNR, CDR2 FQNEAQ (reference sequence). In DNA, the CDR3 is TGTGCCAGCAGCTTAGTCGGCAGGGCGGAGCAGTTCTTC. It encodes CASSLVGRAEQFF.

The V call is TRBV4-1, the J call TRBJ2-1; 13 nucleotides match TRBD2. V lost 4 bases to trimming and J lost 13 bases; unmatched junction nucleotides: 10. Germline CDR1 and CDR2: MGHRA and YSYEKL. This CDR3 contains 15 residues. CDR3 bases: TGCGCCAGCAGCCTGTTTGGGACTAGCGGGGAAAATCAGTTCTTC. Translated, it gives CASSLFGTSGENQFF.

The chain couples TRBV7-9 to TRBJ2-7, with 11 bases fitting TRBD1. The CDR3 spans 15 residues. J was trimmed by 5 bases and V by 1 base; bases with no gene match: 4. Germline-derived CDR1 and CDR2 are SEHNR and FQNEAQ (reference sequence). This chain's CDR3 is CASSLGGTGGNEQYF. CDR3 DNA: TGTGCCAGCAGCTTAGGGGGGACAGGGGGTAACGAGCAGTACTTC.

The chain links TRBV6-4 to TRBJ1-6, with D maybe TRBD1 (5 bases). V was pared by 4 bases and J by 8 bases, with 15 bases between. Germline CDR1 and CDR2: MRHNA and SNTAGT. The CDR3 contains 15 residues. The DNA of the CDR3 is TGTGCCAGCAGTGCCCGCGGGGCTACGGATTCACCCCTCCACTTT. Translation: CASSARGATDSPLHF.

The CDR3 bases are TGCGCCAGCAGCCGAGGCGGCGGACAAGAGACCCAGTACTTC. It specifies CASSRGGGQETQYF. The chain links TRBV10-1 to TRBJ2-5; D not certain. CDR1 WNHNN and CDR2 SYGVQD come from the germline V gene (reference sequence). There are 14 residues in the CDR3. Trimming left V 6 bases short and J 2 bases short, with 13 bases between.

This chain joins TRBV4-1 and TRBJ2-5; tentative D call: TRBD1 (6 bases). The end of the DNA aligns better with TRBJ2-7, so the J call may be wrong. The germline gives CDR1 MGHRA, CDR2 YSYEKL. The CDR3 length is 13 residues. The CDR3 spells CASSLQGSYEQYF. The CDR3 region has the DNA TGCGCCAGCAGCCTACAGGGTTCCTACGAGCAGTACTTC.

The V call is TRBV2, the J call TRBJ1-3; D ambiguous. The CDR3 is made up of 13 amino acids. The V end lost 3 bases, the J end lost 4 bases, and 7 bases lay between the germline ends. The germline V gene has CDR1 SNHLY and CDR2 FYNNEI. The CDR3 sequence: CASSDLGGNTIYF. DNA of the CDR3: TGTGCCAGCAGTGATCTGGGCGGAAACACCATATATTTT. Together with reference TRBV2 and TRBJ1-3, the CDR3 gives the full variable domain: EPEVTQTPSHQVTQMGQEVILRCVPISNHLYFYWYRQILGQKVEFLVSFYNNEISEKSEIFDDQFSVERPDGSNFTLKIRSTKLEDSAMYFCASSDLGGNTIYFGEGSWLTVV.